Listed here are 11 T cell receptor beta chains from one sample, sequenced in a study of T cells in Graves' hyperthyroidism and ophthalmopathy. TCR beta CDR3 regions were amplified from RNA. First-round RT-PCR with HTBI primers amplified the TCR CDR3 region. TCRdb re-analysed the multiplex PCR reads in MiXCR, keeping a single row per CDR3 protein. Of about 640,000 distinct CDR3 sequences listed, about 45% are singletons. Sequencing was carried out using peripheral blood or thyroid tissue (not recorded which). The receptor set was obtained from an adult man with Graves' disease, either hyperthyroidism or ophthalmopathy (not recorded which).

The V gene is TRBV24-1, the J gene TRBJ2-5; D is unresolved. V gave up 6 bases and J gave up 7 bases, with 11 bases separating them. The CDR3 is 12 residues long. The V gene's germline CDR1 is KGHDR and CDR2 SFDVKD. CDR3 DNA: TGTGCCACCAGTACTCGTGACGGGACCCAGTACTTC. This gives the protein CATSTRDGTQYF.

The chain joins TRBV9 to TRBJ1-4; 7 bases are shared with TRBD1. V lost 4 bases, J lost 8 bases, and 8 bases stayed unmatched. CDR3 size: 14 residues. From germline, CDR1 is SGDLS and CDR2 YYNGEE. The CDR3 loop reads CASSSRQGGEKLFF. The CDR3 nucleotides read TGTGCCAGCAGCTCACGACAGGGAGGAGAAAAACTGTTTTTT.

In this sample, this clonotype turned up many times. The chain links TRBV7-9 to TRBJ2-5, with 8 bases fitting TRBD1. This CDR3 is built from 15 residues. Trimming removed 5 bases from V and 3 bases from J; junction bases left unmatched: 8. Germline V lookup: CDR1 SEHNR, CDR2 FQNEAQ (reference sequence). The CDR3 here is CASSRSRTGKETQYF. The CDR3 nucleotides read TGTGCCAGCAGCCGATCCCGGACAGGGAAAGAGACCCAGTACTTC.

V gene TRBV20-1 combines with J gene TRBJ2-2; the D gene is possibly TRBD1 (6 bases). CDR1 is DFQATT, CDR2 SNEGSKA, per germline (reference sequence). The CDR3 consists of 12 residues. The germline V and J ends were trimmed by 6 bases and 8 bases, with 13 bases remaining between them. CDR3 amino acids: CSARSGTGELFF. CDR3 DNA sequence: TGCAGTGCCAGATCCGGGACAGGGGAGCTGTTTTTT.

The rearrangement uses TRBV20-1 and TRBJ1-1; D remains unclear. Germline CDR1 and CDR2: DFQATT and SNEGSKA (reference sequence). This CDR3 is 12 amino acids long. V was clipped by 2 bases and J by 4 bases, with 8 bases between them. CDR3 bases: TGCAGTGCTAGAAAAAACATCACTGAAGCTTTCTTT. Residues: CSARKNITEAFF.

This clonotype has ten or more counts. The rearrangement links TRBV15 to TRBJ1-4; TRBD1 agrees at 10 bases. Trimming at V came to 3 bases and at J to 6 bases, leaving 1 base not matched to a gene. The germline gives CDR1 LNHNV, CDR2 YYDKDF (reference sequence). This CDR3 has 14 residues. The CDR3 region is CATSRDRGYEKLFF. The CDR3 DNA is TGTGCCACCAGCAGGGACAGGGGGTATGAAAAACTGTTTTTT.

The chain recombines TRBV19 with TRBJ1-4; D is unclear. The V end lost 5 bases, the J end lost 4 bases, and 14 bases lay between the germline ends. The CDR3 consists of 15 residues. Germline assignment: CDR1 LNHDA and CDR2 SQIVND (reference sequence). CDR3 in amino acids: CASSRSQSLNEKLFF. DNA for the CDR3: TGTGCCAGTAGTCGAAGCCAATCTCTTAATGAAAAACTGTTTTTT.

In its sample, this clonotype was seen a few times. This sequence joins TRBV3-1 and TRBJ1-3, with 9 bases identical to TRBD1. Unmatched junction bases numbered 3, after V lost 3 bases and J lost 3 bases. This CDR3 region has 15 residues. CDR1 is LGHDT and CDR2 is YNNKEL in the germline V gene (reference sequence). CDR3 DNA sequence: TGTGCCAGCAGCCAGGACAGGGGTGTTGGAAACACCATATATTTT. It specifies CASSQDRGVGNTIYF.

With respect to this clonotype: One junction end does not reproduce the germline sequence, and a read error may be involved. This sequence joins TRBV2 and TRBJ1-2, with D perhaps TRBD1 (6 bases). Germline lookup yields CDR1 SNHLY and CDR2 FYNNEI. The CDR3 is 12 amino acids. The CDR3 DNA is TGTGCCAGCAGAGAGACAGGCTATGGCTGCACCTTC. The encoded protein is CASRETGYGCTF.

This clonotype was picked up many times. J is TRBJ2-2 and V is TRBV24-1; D not resolved. Trimming pared 7 bases from V and 6 bases from J, leaving 8 bases between. This CDR3 is built from 12 residues. Germline V CDR1 and CDR2: KGHDR, SFDVKD. DNA for the CDR3: TGTGCCACCAGCACGGTCTCCGGGGAGCTGTTTTTT. As protein: CATSTVSGELFF.

The chain links TRBV10-3 to TRBJ2-7, with no clear D. In germline, CDR1 is ENHRY, CDR2 SYGVKD. This CDR3 region has 13 residues. Trimming removed 4 bases at V and 5 bases at J, with 12 bases between. The CDR3 sequence: CAISGGTDNEQYF. The CDR3 nucleotides read TGTGCCATCAGTGGGGGTACAGACAACGAGCAGTACTTC.